The source of this T cell receptor (beta chain) is a study of T cells in Graves' hyperthyroidism and ophthalmopathy. What was amplified from RNA transcripts were TCR beta CDR3 regions. First-round RT-PCR with HTBI primers amplified the TCR CDR3 region. TCRdb re-derived calls from the multiplex PCR reads in MiXCR, one entry per CDR3 protein. The repertoire holds more than 450,000 distinct CDR3 sequences, with less than 20% as singletons. This clonotype was recorded many times. V dropped 5 bases and J dropped 2 bases, with 16 bases sitting between them. The CDR3 is 15 amino acids. Germline V gene sequence: CDR1 SGHNT, CDR2 YENEEA.

The chain uses TRBV11-3 and TRBJ2-7; D is undetermined. The sample was blood. The receptor was derived from a middle-aged man with Graves' ophthalmopathy. The CDR3 DNA follows: TGTGCCAGCAGCCCCTCGCCGGGCAGCACCTACGAGCAGTACTTC. This encodes CASSPSPGSTYEQYF.